A selection of T cell receptor beta chains follows, all from one sample in a study of early T cells in non-severe SARS-CoV-2 infection. TCRdb re-analysed the 5' RACE reads in MiXCR, keeping a single row per CDR3 protein. The repertoire consists of roughly 30,000 distinct CDR3 sequences, with under 6.5% occurring once and the leading ten covering approximately 12%. Sequenced sample: whole blood. The receptors derive from an adult who was a healthcare worker with PCR-confirmed SARS-CoV-2 infection or an uninfected control (not recorded which). The CDR3 runs from the conserved cysteine through the conserved F or W. The D gene is left open where the match is weak. Clone size, where shown, is once, few, many, or a class for clones that have expanded.

>TRBJ1-2|TRBV11-2|NA|many
TGTGCCAGCAGCTTAGAGTTACGCGGGTATGGCTACACCTTC
CASSLELRGYGYTF
>TRBJ2-4|TRBV5-5|TRBD1|many
TGTGCCAGCACCCCTAGGGGAGGACAGGGAGCCAAAAACATTCAGTACTTC
CASTPRGGQGAKNIQYF
>TRBJ2-7|TRBV29-1|TRBD2|many
TGCAGCGTTGCCGGGGGGGGAGCCTACGAGCAGTACTTC
CSVAGGGAYEQYF
>TRBJ2-1|TRBV6-7|NA|many
TGTGCCAGCAGTTACCTTGGCGGGGCTCCCACCTTATACAATGAGCAGTTCTTC
CASSYLGGAPTLYNEQFF
>TRBJ2-3|TRBV24-1|TRBD2|many
TGTGCCACCAGTGATTTTCGGGGGGCAGATACGCAGTATTTT
CATSDFRGADTQYF
>TRBJ2-7|TRBV11-2|NA|many
TGTGCCAGCAGCTTAGAGATTTCCTACGAGCAGTACTTC
CASSLEISYEQYF
>TRBJ1-3|TRBV7-2|NA|many
TGTGCCAGCACCCAGAGCTCTGGAAACACCATATATTTT
CASTQSSGNTIYF
>TRBJ1-1|TRBV12-3/TRBV12-4|TRBD1|NA
TGTGCCAGCAGTCTATCAGGGGGCCTCACTGAAGCTTTCTTT
CASSLSGGLTEAFF
>TRBJ2-3|TRBV6-4|NA|many
TGTGCCAGCAGTGGAGGGGTCACAGATACGCAGTATTTT
CASSGGVTDTQYF
>TRBJ2-5|TRBV20-1|TRBD2|many
TGCAGTGCTAGCTCCCGAACTAGCGGGGAAGAGACCCAGTACTTC
CSASSRTSGEETQYF
>TRBJ2-1|TRBV19|NA|medium-sized
TGTGCCAGTATCCAACCAAGGGACGGGAACAATGAGCAGTTCTTC
CASIQPRDGNNEQFF
>TRBJ2-1|TRBV28|TRBD1|many
TGTGCCAGCAGTCCCACGGGACAGGGGGCGGTCGGTGAGCAGTTCTTC
CASSPTGQGAVGEQFF
>TRBJ2-7|TRBV10-3|NA|few
TGTGCCATCAGTACCTCGAGCGAGCAGTACTTC
CAISTSSEQYF
>TRBJ1-4|TRBV6-1|NA|NA
TGTGCCAGCAGCCAGGGAGGAAAGGAAAAACTGTTTTTT
CASSQGGKEKLFF
>TRBJ1-2|TRBV7-9|TRBD1|many
TGTGCCAGCAGCTTGTTACAGGGGGACTATGGCTACACCTTC
CASSLLQGDYGYTF
>TRBJ2-1|TRBV11-2|TRBD2|few
TGTGCCAGCAGCCCGGGACTAGCGGGGGGAAAGCAGTTCTTC
CASSPGLAGGKQFF
>TRBJ2-1|TRBV28|NA|few
TGTGCCAGCAGTTCCCAGGGGGGAGAAGGCAATGAGCAGTTCTTC
CASSSQGGEGNEQFF
>TRBJ1-2|TRBV3-1|NA|many
TGTGCCAGCAGCCAAGTGAATAATGGCTACACCTTC
CASSQVNNGYTF
>TRBJ2-3|TRBV20-1|NA|many
TGCAGTGCTAGAGATCCCGACGGGGGCCTGGTGGATACGCAGTATTTT
CSARDPDGGLVDTQYF
>TRBJ2-2|TRBV30|NA|NA
TGTGCCATCCCCCGGGACCTGAACACCGGGGAGCTGTTTTTT
CAIPRDLNTGELFF
>TRBJ2-1|TRBV5-1|NA|many
TGCGCCAGCAGCTTGGTCCCCGGGAGCTCCTACAATGAGCAGTTCTTC
CASSLVPGSSYNEQFF
>TRBJ2-3|TRBV20-1|NA|many
TGCAGTGCTAGTCCTTTAGCCCCGGAGAGCACAGATACGCAGTATTTT
CSASPLAPESTDTQYF
>TRBJ2-1|TRBV5-1|NA|NA
TGCGCCAGCAGCTTGCTAGGGACACGAGACAATGAGCAGTTCTTC
CASSLLGTRDNEQFF
>TRBJ2-1|TRBV5-1|NA|many
TGCGCCAGCAGCTCCCGGACATACAATGAGCAGTTCTTC
CASSSRTYNEQFF
>TRBJ2-3|TRBV6-5|NA|few
TGTGCCAGCAGTTACTCAGGAGATACGCAGTATTTT
CASSYSGDTQYF
>TRBJ2-5|TRBV5-6|TRBD2|many
TGTGCCAGCAGCTTGCTAGCGGGGGCAGAGACCCAGTACTTC
CASSLLAGAETQYF
>TRBJ2-6|TRBV10-2|NA|many
TGCGCCAGCAGTGACCCCTCTGGGGCCAACGTCCTGACTTTC
CASSDPSGANVLTF
>TRBJ2-3|TRBV5-6|NA|few
TGTGCCAGCAGCGGGCGACTGGGGGCAGATACGCAGTATTTT
CASSGRLGADTQYF
>TRBJ2-6|TRBV29-1|NA|NA
TGCAGCGTTGAAGGATTCAGCCTTCCCTCTGGGGCCAACGTCCTGACTTTC
CSVEGFSLPSGANVLTF
>TRBJ2-1|TRBV3-1|NA|many
TGTGCCAGCAGCCAATGGCCCGCCTGGAGCTCCTACAATGAGCAGTTCTTC
CASSQWPAWSSYNEQFF
>TRBJ2-3|TRBV6-2/TRBV6-3|NA|NA
TGTGCCAGCAGTTACCTATCGGTGGATACGCAGTATTTT
CASSYLSVDTQYF
>TRBJ2-1|TRBV10-3|NA|few
TGTGCCATCAGGCGAAGTCTAGCGCAATCGAGGGGCAATGAGCAGTTCTTC
CAIRRSLAQSRGNEQFF
>TRBJ2-6|TRBV5-1|NA|many
TGCGCCAGCAGCTTGGCAGGGGCCCGCTTCTCTGGGGCCAACGTCCTGACTTTC
CASSLAGARFSGANVLTF
>TRBJ1-5|TRBV6-6|NA|many
TGTGCCAGCAGTTATGCAGGGTTGTTTCAGCCCCAGCATTTT
CASSYAGLFQPQHF
>TRBJ1-1|TRBV5-6|TRBD1|many
TGTGCCAGCAGCGCTGACAGGGAGGACGACACTGAAGCTTTCTTT
CASSADREDDTEAFF
>TRBJ2-7|TRBV20-1|NA|many
TGCAGTGCTAGAGATCGAACGACCACGGGACAAGTATTGCAGTACTTC
CSARDRTTTGQVLQYF
>TRBJ2-2|TRBV18|NA|few
TGTGCCAGCTCAGGTCAGAACACCGGGGAGCTGTTTTTT
CASSGQNTGELFF
>TRBJ2-7|TRBV5-1|NA|NA
TGCGCCAGCAGCTTGGCGGAGGGACACGAGCAGTACTTC
CASSLAEGHEQYF
>TRBJ1-1|TRBV5-1|NA|many
TGCGCCAGCAGCTCTGACACATTGAACACTGAAGCTTTCTTT
CASSSDTLNTEAFF
>TRBJ2-7|TRBV7-6|TRBD2|many
TGTGCCAGCAGCCGACGGCTAGCGGGATTAGTCGAGCAGTACTTC
CASSRRLAGLVEQYF
>TRBJ1-1|TRBV9|NA|many
TGTGCCAGCACCAGAGGAGGTTCCCTTACTATGAACACTGAAGCTTTCTTT
CASTRGGSLTMNTEAFF
>TRBJ2-2|TRBV5-1|TRBD2|many
TGCGCCAGCAGCCCACTAGCGGGGGGAAACACCGGGGAGCTGTTTTTT
CASSPLAGGNTGELFF
>TRBJ2-1|TRBV19|NA|many
TGTGCCAGTAGTATTATTGGAGTCTCTTACAATGAGCAGTTCTTC
CASSIIGVSYNEQFF
>TRBJ2-7|TRBV20-1|NA|few
TGCAGTGCTAGAGATAGGGCAGGGGGGGACTACGAGCAGTACTTC
CSARDRAGGDYEQYF
>TRBJ2-7|TRBV11-1|TRBD2|few
TGTGCCAGCAGCACCGGGACTAGCGGGGGTACAGATTACGAGCAGTACTTC
CASSTGTSGGTDYEQYF
>TRBJ2-3|TRBV5-1|TRBD2|many
TGCGCCAGCAGCTTGGGGGTAGCGGGGCGAGGCGCAGATACGCAGTATTTT
CASSLGVAGRGADTQYF
>TRBJ1-6|TRBV25-1|NA|many
TGTGCCAGCAGTGAATCAAGGGTCCAGGCAGCGAACTCCTATAATTCACCCCTCCACTTT
CASSESRVQAANSYNSPLHF
>TRBJ2-5|TRBV7-9|TRBD1|few
TGTGCCAGCAGCACTTACCGGGACAGGCAAGAGACCCAGTACTTC
CASSTYRDRQETQYF
>TRBJ2-7|TRBV13|NA|many
TGTGCCAGCAGCTTAAAATGGGACGAGCAGTACTTC
CASSLKWDEQYF
>TRBJ1-5|TRBV20-1|NA|many
TGCAGTGCTAGGGGGCCCCTATTCCTGAATCAGCCCCAGCATTTT
CSARGPLFLNQPQHF
>TRBJ2-5|TRBV6-6|TRBD1|many
TGTGCCAGCAGTAGCGGGACAGGGGGTTTCCAAGAGACCCAGTACTTC
CASSSGTGGFQETQYF
>TRBJ2-2|TRBV20-1|NA|few
TGCAGTGCTAGGACAGACACCGGGGAGCTGTTTTTT
CSARTDTGELFF
>TRBJ2-3|TRBV30|TRBD1|many
TGTGCCTGGGGGGGACAGGCTGGGGATACGCAGTATTTT
CAWGGQAGDTQYF
>TRBJ2-7|TRBV28|NA|NA
TGTGCCAGCAGTCGTAGGGGCTACGAGCAGTACTTC
CASSRRGYEQYF
>TRBJ2-3|TRBV5-1|NA|many
TGCGCCAGCAGCCCCGAGCGGACAGATACGCAGTATTTT
CASSPERTDTQYF